The rows below give T cell receptor beta chains drawn from one sample of a study of technical replicates of blood from a few donors. Method: immunoSEQ multiplex PCR; TCRdb's copy keeps in-frame clones and lacks some. The data show 60,000 to 85,000 clones, 85% to 95% seen once. The sequenced material came from T cells isolated from PBMCs. Receptor source: a human donor in good health. CDR3s include the opening cysteine and the closing phenylalanine or tryptophan. A D gene is named only where the DNA matches it firmly. Clone sizes are given selectively: once, few, many, or a class where the clone is expanded.

abundance: .
d_gene: .
j_gene: TRBJ1-3
v_gene: TRBV5-6
CDR3nt: TGTGCCAGCAGCCAGGCACACACCAGGGACACCATATATTTT
CDR3aa: CASSQAHTRDTIYF

abundance: once
d_gene: .
j_gene: TRBJ1-4
v_gene: TRBV21-1
CDR3nt: TGTGCCAGCAGCAAAGCGAAGGGGCAATATAATGAAAAACTGTTTTTT
CDR3aa: CASSKAKGQYNEKLFF

abundance: once
d_gene: TRBD2
j_gene: TRBJ2-5
v_gene: TRBV2
CDR3nt: TGTGCCAGCACGAGGACTAGCGGGGGAGAAGAGACCCAGTACTTC
CDR3aa: CASTRTSGGEETQYF

abundance: .
d_gene: .
j_gene: TRBJ2-7
v_gene: TRBV11-3
CDR3nt: TGTGCCAGCAGCTTAGTGACTGAATCCTACGAGCAGTACTTC
CDR3aa: CASSLVTESYEQYF

abundance: .
d_gene: TRBD2
j_gene: TRBJ2-2
v_gene: TRBV2
CDR3nt: TGTGCCAGCACCACGACTAGCGGGACCGGGGAGCTGTTTTTT
CDR3aa: CASTTTSGTGELFF

abundance: .
d_gene: TRBD2
j_gene: TRBJ2-7
v_gene: TRBV6-4
CDR3nt: TGTGCCAGCAGTGCCTTTGGGGGGGTAAACGAGCAGTACTTC
CDR3aa: CASSAFGGVNEQYF

abundance: .
d_gene: .
j_gene: TRBJ1-4
v_gene: TRBV5-1
CDR3nt: TGCGCCAGCAGCTTGGAGGTAGGGAGTGAAAAACTGTTTTTT
CDR3aa: CASSLEVGSEKLFF

abundance: .
d_gene: TRBD1
j_gene: TRBJ1-1
v_gene: TRBV19
CDR3nt: TGTGCCAGTAGTCCGGGACAGATGAACACTGAAGCTTTCTTT
CDR3aa: CASSPGQMNTEAFF

abundance: once
d_gene: TRBD2
j_gene: TRBJ2-1
v_gene: TRBV6-6
CDR3nt: TGTGCCAGCAGTTCATACGGGACTAGCGGGAGCGATGAGCAGTTCTTC
CDR3aa: CASSSYGTSGSDEQFF

abundance: .
d_gene: TRBD1
j_gene: TRBJ2-7
v_gene: TRBV2
CDR3nt: TGTGCCAGCAGTGGGACAGGGGGCTACGAGCAGTACTTC
CDR3aa: CASSGTGGYEQYF

abundance: once
d_gene: .
j_gene: TRBJ1-4
v_gene: TRBV11-3
CDR3nt: TGTGCCAGCAGCCCAAGGAGGGACCCAACTAATGAAAAACTGTTTTTT
CDR3aa: CASSPRRDPTNEKLFF

abundance: .
d_gene: .
j_gene: TRBJ1-1
v_gene: TRBV10-2
CDR3nt: TGCGCCAGTAAGGGAGGGGTGGTAAACACTGAAGCTTTCTTT
CDR3aa: CASKGGVVNTEAFF

abundance: .
d_gene: .
j_gene: TRBJ2-1
v_gene: TRBV7-9
CDR3nt: TGTGCCAGCAGCTTAGTTTCGGCTAGCCCCAAGAATGAGCAGTTCTTC
CDR3aa: CASSLVSASPKNEQFF

abundance: .
d_gene: .
j_gene: TRBJ2-1
v_gene: TRBV9
CDR3nt: TGTGCCAGCAGCGTCCAGATAGGACTATACAATGAGCAGTTCTTC
CDR3aa: CASSVQIGLYNEQFF

abundance: .
d_gene: .
j_gene: TRBJ2-5
v_gene: TRBV9
CDR3nt: TGTGCCAGCAGCGCTAGAGGGTCCGGGGGGACCCAGTACTTC
CDR3aa: CASSARGSGGTQYF

abundance: .
d_gene: TRBD1
j_gene: TRBJ1-5
v_gene: TRBV27
CDR3nt: TGTGCCAGCAGTCCCTCATCAGGGGACAGGTCCCAGCCCCAGCATTTT
CDR3aa: CASSPSSGDRSQPQHF

abundance: once
d_gene: TRBD1
j_gene: TRBJ1-1
v_gene: TRBV27
CDR3nt: TGTGCCAGCAGCCGATCCACAGGGGGAAGAGAACTAGGGCCCACTGAAGCTTTCTTT
CDR3aa: CASSRSTGGRELGPTEAFF

abundance: .
d_gene: .
j_gene: TRBJ1-5
v_gene: TRBV28
CDR3nt: TGTGCCAGCGGATCACCTGGACAGTATAGCAATCAGCCCCAGCATTTT
CDR3aa: CASGSPGQYSNQPQHF

abundance: .
d_gene: .
j_gene: TRBJ2-5
v_gene: TRBV11-3
CDR3nt: TGTGCCAGCAGCCGCTTCGGGGGATCAGAGACCCAGTACTTC
CDR3aa: CASSRFGGSETQYF

abundance: .
d_gene: TRBD2
j_gene: TRBJ2-3
v_gene: TRBV5-6
CDR3nt: TGTGCCAGCAGCCTACTAGCGGGCACAGATACGCAGTATTTT
CDR3aa: CASSLLAGTDTQYF

abundance: .
d_gene: TRBD2
j_gene: TRBJ2-7
v_gene: TRBV7-2
CDR3nt: TGTGCCAGCAGCTTAGCACGACTAGCGGGAGAGGTTCTCCTCGAGCAGTACTTC
CDR3aa: CASSLARLAGEVLLEQYF

abundance: .
d_gene: TRBD2
j_gene: TRBJ2-1
v_gene: TRBV6-5
CDR3nt: TGTGCCAGCAGGCCCCCGGCGGGAGGAAGCGGTGAGCAGTTCTTC
CDR3aa: CASRPPAGGSGEQFF

abundance: .
d_gene: .
j_gene: TRBJ2-3
v_gene: TRBV5-5
CDR3nt: TGTGCCAGCAGCTTGGACCAGACAGATACGCAGTATTTT
CDR3aa: CASSLDQTDTQYF

abundance: .
d_gene: .
j_gene: TRBJ2-3
v_gene: TRBV9
CDR3nt: TGTGCCAGCAGCGTAGTCGGGTGGAGATCAGATACGCAGTATTTT
CDR3aa: CASSVVGWRSDTQYF

abundance: .
d_gene: .
j_gene: TRBJ2-1
v_gene: TRBV27
CDR3nt: TGTGCCAGCAGTTTAAACCCCTGGAGCTCCTACAATGAGCAGTTCTTC
CDR3aa: CASSLNPWSSYNEQFF

abundance: .
d_gene: TRBD1
j_gene: TRBJ1-2
v_gene: TRBV2
CDR3nt: TGTGCCACCGGATACCTGACAGGGCCTGGCTACACCTTC
CDR3aa: CATGYLTGPGYTF

abundance: .
d_gene: .
j_gene: TRBJ1-4
v_gene: TRBV7-9
CDR3nt: TGTGCCAGCAGCGTTCAGGGGTCGTCTAATGAAAAACTGTTTTTT
CDR3aa: CASSVQGSSNEKLFF

abundance: .
d_gene: TRBD1
j_gene: TRBJ2-6
v_gene: TRBV12-5
CDR3nt: TGTGCTAGTGGCCAAGGACAGGGACTCACTGGGGCCAACGTCCTGACTTTC
CDR3aa: CASGQGQGLTGANVLTF

abundance: .
d_gene: TRBD1
j_gene: TRBJ1-5
v_gene: TRBV7-9
CDR3nt: TGTGCCAGCAGTTCTACAGGGGGCCAGCCCCAGCATTTT
CDR3aa: CASSSTGGQPQHF

abundance: .
d_gene: TRBD2
j_gene: TRBJ2-1
v_gene: TRBV11-3
CDR3nt: TGTGCCAGCAGTCTCGGGAGGACCTCCTACAATGAGCAGTTCTTC
CDR3aa: CASSLGRTSYNEQFF

abundance: .
d_gene: TRBD1
j_gene: TRBJ2-7
v_gene: TRBV18
CDR3nt: TGTGCCAGCTCACACCAGACAGGGCTAAACTACGAGCAGTACTTC
CDR3aa: CASSHQTGLNYEQYF

abundance: .
d_gene: TRBD1
j_gene: TRBJ1-2
v_gene: TRBV27
CDR3nt: TGTGCCAGCGGACCGGGACAGGGCGGTGGCTACACCTTC
CDR3aa: CASGPGQGGGYTF

abundance: .
d_gene: TRBD1
j_gene: TRBJ2-2
v_gene: TRBV13
CDR3nt: TGTGCCAGCGGGACAGGGGGCGCCGGGGAGCTGTTTTTT
CDR3aa: CASGTGGAGELFF

abundance: .
d_gene: TRBD1
j_gene: TRBJ2-3
v_gene: TRBV7-8
CDR3nt: TGTGCCAGCAGCCCCGGACAGGGGATAGGATATACGCAGTATTTT
CDR3aa: CASSPGQGIGYTQYF

abundance: .
d_gene: .
j_gene: TRBJ2-7
v_gene: TRBV14
CDR3nt: TGTGCCAGTTCACAGGGTTGGGGTTACGAGCAGTACTTC
CDR3aa: CASSQGWGYEQYF

abundance: .
d_gene: TRBD2
j_gene: TRBJ2-7
v_gene: TRBV15
CDR3nt: TGTGCCACTACGAAAGGGAGGGACGAGCAGTACTTC
CDR3aa: CATTKGRDEQYF

abundance: .
d_gene: TRBD1
j_gene: TRBJ2-5
v_gene: TRBV6-6
CDR3nt: TGTGCCAGCAGTTGGGGACAGGGAAGAGAGACCCAGTACTTC
CDR3aa: CASSWGQGRETQYF

abundance: few
d_gene: TRBD1
j_gene: TRBJ1-1
v_gene: TRBV2
CDR3nt: TGTGCCAGCAGTTTAGACAGGGTTGTTGAAGCTTTCTTT
CDR3aa: CASSLDRVVEAFF

abundance: .
d_gene: TRBD1
j_gene: TRBJ1-1
v_gene: TRBV2
CDR3nt: TGTGCCAGCATTCAGAATTCCGGGACAGCCATGAACACTGAAGCTTTCTTT
CDR3aa: CASIQNSGTAMNTEAFF

abundance: .
d_gene: .
j_gene: TRBJ1-1
v_gene: TRBV7-8
CDR3nt: TGTGCCAGCAGCTTAGCGGGCAGCATGAACACTGAAGCTTTCTTT
CDR3aa: CASSLAGSMNTEAFF

abundance: once
d_gene: TRBD2
j_gene: TRBJ2-7
v_gene: TRBV19
CDR3nt: TGTGCCAGTTCTTTTACCGGGACTAGCGGGAGTATCAGTACGTACGAGCAGTACTTC
CDR3aa: CASSFTGTSGSISTYEQYF